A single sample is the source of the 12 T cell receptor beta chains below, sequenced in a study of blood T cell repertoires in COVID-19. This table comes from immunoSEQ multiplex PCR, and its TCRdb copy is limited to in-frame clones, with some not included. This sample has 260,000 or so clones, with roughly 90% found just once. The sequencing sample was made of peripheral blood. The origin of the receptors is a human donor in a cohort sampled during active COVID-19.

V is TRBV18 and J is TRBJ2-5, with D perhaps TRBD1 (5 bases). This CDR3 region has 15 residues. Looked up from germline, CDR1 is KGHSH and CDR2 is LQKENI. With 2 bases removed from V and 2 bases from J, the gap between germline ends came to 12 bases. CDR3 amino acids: CASSPVRPGQETQYF. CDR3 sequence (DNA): TGTGCCAGCTCACCAGTAAGGCCAGGGCAAGAGACCCAGTACTTC.

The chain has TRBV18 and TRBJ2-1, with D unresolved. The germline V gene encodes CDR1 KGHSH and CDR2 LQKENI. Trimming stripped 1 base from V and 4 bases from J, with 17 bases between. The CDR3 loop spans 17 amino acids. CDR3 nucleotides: TGTGCCAGCTCACCACAACGATCACTGAGGTCTTACAATGAGCAGTTCTTC. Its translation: CASSPQRSLRSYNEQFF. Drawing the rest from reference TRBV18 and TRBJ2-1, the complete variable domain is NAGVMQNPRHLVRRRGQEARLRCSPMKGHSHVYWYRQLPEEGLKFMVYLQKENIIDESGMPKERFSAEFPKEGPSILRIQQVVRGDSAAYFCASSPQRSLRSYNEQFFGPGTRLTVL.

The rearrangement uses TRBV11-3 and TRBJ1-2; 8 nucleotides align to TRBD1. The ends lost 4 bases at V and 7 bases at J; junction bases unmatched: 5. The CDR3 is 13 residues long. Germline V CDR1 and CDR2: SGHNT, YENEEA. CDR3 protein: CASSSAQGVGYTF. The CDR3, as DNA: TGTGCCAGCAGCTCCGCACAGGGGGTTGGCTACACCTTC.

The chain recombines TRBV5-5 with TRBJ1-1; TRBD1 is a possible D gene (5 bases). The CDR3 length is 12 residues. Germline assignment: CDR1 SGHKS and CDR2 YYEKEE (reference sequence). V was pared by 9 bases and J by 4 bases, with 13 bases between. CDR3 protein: CATRGYGTEAFF. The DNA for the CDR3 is TGTGCCACTCGGGGGTACGGCACTGAAGCTTTCTTT.

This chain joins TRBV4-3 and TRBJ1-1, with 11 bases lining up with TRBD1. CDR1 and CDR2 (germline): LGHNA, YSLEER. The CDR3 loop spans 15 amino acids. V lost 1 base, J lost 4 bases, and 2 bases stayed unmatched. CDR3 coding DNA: TGCGCCAGCAGCCAAGCCGGGACAGGGGGCACTGAAGCTTTCTTT. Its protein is CASSQAGTGGTEAFF.

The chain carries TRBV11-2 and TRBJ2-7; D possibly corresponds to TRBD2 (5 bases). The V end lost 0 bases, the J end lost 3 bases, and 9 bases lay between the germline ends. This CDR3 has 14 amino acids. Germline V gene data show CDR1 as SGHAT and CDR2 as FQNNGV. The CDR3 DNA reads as TGTGCCAGCAGCTTAGATCCGGGATACTACGAGCAGTACTTC. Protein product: CASSLDPGYYEQYF. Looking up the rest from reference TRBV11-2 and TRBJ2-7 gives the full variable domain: EAGVAQSPRYKIIEKRQSVAFWCNPISGHATLYWYQQILGQGPKLLIQFQNNGVVDDSQLPKDRFSAERLKGVDSTLKIQPAKLEDSAVYLCASSLDPGYYEQYFGPGTRLTVT.

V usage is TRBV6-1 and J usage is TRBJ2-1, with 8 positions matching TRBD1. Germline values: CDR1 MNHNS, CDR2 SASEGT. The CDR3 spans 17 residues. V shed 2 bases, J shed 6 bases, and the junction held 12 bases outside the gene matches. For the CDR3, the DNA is TGTGCCAGCAGTGAATGGGTGGGGGCAGGGGGCTCCAATGAGCAGTTCTTC. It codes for CASSEWVGAGGSNEQFF.

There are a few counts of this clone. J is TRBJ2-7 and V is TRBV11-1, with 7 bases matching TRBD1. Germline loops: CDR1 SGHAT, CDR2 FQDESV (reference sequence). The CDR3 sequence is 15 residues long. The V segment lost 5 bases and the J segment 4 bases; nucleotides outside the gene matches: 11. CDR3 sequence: CASSHRQGGVYEQYF. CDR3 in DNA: TGTGCCAGCAGCCATCGACAGGGTGGGGTATACGAGCAGTACTTC.

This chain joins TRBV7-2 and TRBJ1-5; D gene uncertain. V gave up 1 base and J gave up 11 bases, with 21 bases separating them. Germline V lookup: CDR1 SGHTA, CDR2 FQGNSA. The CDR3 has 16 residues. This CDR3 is CASSLGPYTVLGTQHF. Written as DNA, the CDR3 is TGTGCCAGCAGCTTAGGGCCCTATACAGTACTCGGGACCCAGCATTTT.

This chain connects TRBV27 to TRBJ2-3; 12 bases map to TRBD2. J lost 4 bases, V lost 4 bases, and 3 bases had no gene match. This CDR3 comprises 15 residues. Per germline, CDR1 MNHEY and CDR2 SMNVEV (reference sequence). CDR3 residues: CASSSTSGSADTQYF. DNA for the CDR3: TGTGCCAGCAGTTCGACTAGCGGGAGCGCAGATACGCAGTATTTT.

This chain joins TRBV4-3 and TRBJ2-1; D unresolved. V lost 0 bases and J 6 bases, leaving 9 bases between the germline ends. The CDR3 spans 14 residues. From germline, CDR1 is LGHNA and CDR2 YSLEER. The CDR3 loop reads CASSQDPVINEQFF. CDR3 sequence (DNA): TGCGCCAGCAGCCAAGATCCAGTTATCAATGAGCAGTTCTTC.

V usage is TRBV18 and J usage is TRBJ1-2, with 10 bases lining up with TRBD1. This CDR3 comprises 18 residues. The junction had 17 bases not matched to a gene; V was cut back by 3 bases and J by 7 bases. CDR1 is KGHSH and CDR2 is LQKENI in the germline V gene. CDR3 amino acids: CASSPTRDRGHGVGGYTF. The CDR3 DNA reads TGTGCCAGCTCACCGACTCGGGACAGGGGCCACGGAGTGGGTGGCTACACCTTC.